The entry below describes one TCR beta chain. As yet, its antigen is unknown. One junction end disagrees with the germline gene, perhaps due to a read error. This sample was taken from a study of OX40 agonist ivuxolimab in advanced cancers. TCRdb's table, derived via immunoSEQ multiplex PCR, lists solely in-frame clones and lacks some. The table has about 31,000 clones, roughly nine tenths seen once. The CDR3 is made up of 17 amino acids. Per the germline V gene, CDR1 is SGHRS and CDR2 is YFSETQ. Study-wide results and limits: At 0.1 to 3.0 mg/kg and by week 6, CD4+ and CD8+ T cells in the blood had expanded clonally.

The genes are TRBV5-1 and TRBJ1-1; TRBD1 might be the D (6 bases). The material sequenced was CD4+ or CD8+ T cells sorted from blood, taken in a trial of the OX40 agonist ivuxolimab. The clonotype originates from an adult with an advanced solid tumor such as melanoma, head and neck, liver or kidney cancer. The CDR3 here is CASCLGAGGFGIAEAFF. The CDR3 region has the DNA TGCGCCAGCTGCTTGGGGGCTGGAGGGTTTGGGATCGCTGAAGCTTTCTTT.